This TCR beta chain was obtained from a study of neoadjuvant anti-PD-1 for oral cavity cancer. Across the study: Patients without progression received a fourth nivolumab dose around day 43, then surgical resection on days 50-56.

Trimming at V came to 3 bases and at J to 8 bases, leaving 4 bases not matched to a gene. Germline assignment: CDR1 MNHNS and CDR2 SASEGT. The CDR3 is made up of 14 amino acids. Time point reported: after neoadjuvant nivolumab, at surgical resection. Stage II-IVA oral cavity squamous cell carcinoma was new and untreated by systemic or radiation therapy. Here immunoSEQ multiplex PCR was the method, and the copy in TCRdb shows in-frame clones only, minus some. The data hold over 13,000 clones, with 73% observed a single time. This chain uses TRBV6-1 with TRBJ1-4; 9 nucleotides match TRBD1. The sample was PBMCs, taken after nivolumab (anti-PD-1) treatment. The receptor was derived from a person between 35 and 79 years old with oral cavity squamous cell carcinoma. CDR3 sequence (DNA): TGTGCCAGCAGTGACGGGACAGGGCAGGAAAAACTGTTTTTT. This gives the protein CASSDGTGQEKLFF.